Following are 2 T cell receptor beta chains from one sample sequenced in a study of T cell changes during pregnancy in multiple sclerosis. Assay used: immunoSEQ multiplex PCR; TCRdb lists only in-frame clones, some missing. Of around 57,000 clones detected, approximately 91% appear once; the ten largest clones hold 1% to 1.5%. The sample consisted of peripheral blood, taken in the second trimester of pregnancy. These receptors all stem from a female donor with multiple sclerosis, enrolled in a pregnancy study.

The chain joins TRBV7-2 to TRBJ1-1; D unresolved. The germline gives CDR1 SGHTA, CDR2 FQGNSA. The V and J ends lost 2 bases and 3 bases respectively, with 7 bases between them. There are 13 residues in the CDR3. This CDR3 reads CASSLIADTEAFF. CDR3 bases: TGTGCCAGCAGCTTAATAGCGGACACTGAAGCTTTCTTT.

This clone was seen a handful of times. The V and J genes are TRBV2 and TRBJ1-6; 8 bases agree with TRBD1. The CDR3 length is 16 residues. The germline gives CDR1 SNHLY, CDR2 FYNNEI. V lost 7 bases, J lost 5 bases, and 10 bases stayed unmatched. This CDR3 reads CASIGFGTGHNSPLHF. The CDR3 DNA sequence: TGTGCCAGCATTGGATTCGGGACAGGACATAATTCACCCCTCCACTTT.